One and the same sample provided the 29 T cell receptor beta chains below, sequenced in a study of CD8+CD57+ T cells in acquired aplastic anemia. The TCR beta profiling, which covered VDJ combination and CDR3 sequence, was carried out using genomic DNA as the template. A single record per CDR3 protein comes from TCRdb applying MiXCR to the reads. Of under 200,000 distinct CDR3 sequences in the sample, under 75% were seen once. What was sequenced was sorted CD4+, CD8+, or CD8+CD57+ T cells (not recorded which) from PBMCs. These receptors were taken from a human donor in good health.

The CDR3 bases are TGTGCCATCGGGGGGGATCAGCCCCAGCATTTT. This encodes CAIGGDQPQHF. The chain carries TRBV10-3 and TRBJ1-5, with D possibly being TRBD1 (5 bases). The CDR3 extends over 11 amino acids. Germline V gene data show CDR1 as ENHRY and CDR2 as SYGVKD. The germline V and J ends were trimmed by 8 bases and 5 bases, with 7 bases remaining between them.

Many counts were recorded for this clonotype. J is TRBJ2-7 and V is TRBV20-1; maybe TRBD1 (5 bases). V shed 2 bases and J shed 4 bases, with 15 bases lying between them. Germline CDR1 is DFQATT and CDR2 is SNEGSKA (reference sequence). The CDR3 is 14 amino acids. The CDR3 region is CSARTGRLSYEQYF. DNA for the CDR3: TGCAGTGCTAGAACAGGACGTCTCTCGTACGAGCAGTACTTC.

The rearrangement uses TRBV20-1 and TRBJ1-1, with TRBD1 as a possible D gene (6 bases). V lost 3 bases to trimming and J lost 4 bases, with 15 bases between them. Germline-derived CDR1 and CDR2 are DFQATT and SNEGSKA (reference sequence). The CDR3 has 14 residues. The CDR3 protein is CSASFEGDITEAFF. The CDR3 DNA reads TGCAGTGCTAGCTTTGAAGGGGACATCACTGAAGCTTTCTTT.

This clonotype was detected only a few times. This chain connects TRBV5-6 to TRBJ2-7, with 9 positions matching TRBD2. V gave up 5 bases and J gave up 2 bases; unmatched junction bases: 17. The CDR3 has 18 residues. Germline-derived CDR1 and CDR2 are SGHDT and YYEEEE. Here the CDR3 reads CASSLGSPGTSTTYEQYF. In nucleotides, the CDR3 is TGTGCCAGCAGTTTAGGGTCCCCCGGGACTAGCACCACCTACGAGCAGTACTTC.

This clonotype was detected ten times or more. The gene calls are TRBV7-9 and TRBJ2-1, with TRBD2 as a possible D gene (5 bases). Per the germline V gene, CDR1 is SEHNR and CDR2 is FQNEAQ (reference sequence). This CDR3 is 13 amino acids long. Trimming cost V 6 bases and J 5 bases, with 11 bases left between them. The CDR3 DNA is TGTGCCAGCAGGTCGAGGACTCACAATGAGCAGTTCTTC. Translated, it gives CASRSRTHNEQFF. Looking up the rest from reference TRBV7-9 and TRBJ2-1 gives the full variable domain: DTGVSQNPRHKITKRGQNVTFRCDPISEHNRLYWYRQTLGQGPEFLTYFQNEAQLEKSRLLSDRFSAERPKGSFSTLEIQRTEQGDSAMYLCASRSRTHNEQFFGPGTRLTVL.

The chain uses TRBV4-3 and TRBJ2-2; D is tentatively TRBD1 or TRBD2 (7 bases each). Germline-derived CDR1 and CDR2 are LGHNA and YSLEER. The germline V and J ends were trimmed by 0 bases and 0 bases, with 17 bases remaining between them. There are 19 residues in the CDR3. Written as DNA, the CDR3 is TGCGCCAGCAGCCAAGATCGGAAAGCGGGACAGCCGAACACCGGGGAGCTGTTTTTT. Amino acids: CASSQDRKAGQPNTGELFF.

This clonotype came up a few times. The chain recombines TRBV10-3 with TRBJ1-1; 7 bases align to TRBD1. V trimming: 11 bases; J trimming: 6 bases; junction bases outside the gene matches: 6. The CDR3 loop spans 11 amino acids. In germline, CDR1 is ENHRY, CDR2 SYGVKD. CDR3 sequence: CALQGSPEAFF. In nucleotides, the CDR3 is TGTGCCCTACAGGGGAGCCCTGAAGCTTTCTTT.

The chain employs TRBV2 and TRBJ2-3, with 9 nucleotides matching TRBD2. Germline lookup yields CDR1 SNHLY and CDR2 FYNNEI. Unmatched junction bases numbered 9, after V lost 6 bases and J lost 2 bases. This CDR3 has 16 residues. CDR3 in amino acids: CASRSPGLADTDTQYF. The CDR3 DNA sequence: TGTGCCAGCAGGTCCCCGGGACTAGCTGACACAGATACGCAGTATTTT.

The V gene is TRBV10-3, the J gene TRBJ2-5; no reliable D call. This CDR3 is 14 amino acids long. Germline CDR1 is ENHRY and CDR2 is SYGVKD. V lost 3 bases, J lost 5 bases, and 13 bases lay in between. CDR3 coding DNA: TGTGCCATCAGTGAAGGCCAAATGCGGGAGACCCAGTACTTC. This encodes CAISEGQMRETQYF.

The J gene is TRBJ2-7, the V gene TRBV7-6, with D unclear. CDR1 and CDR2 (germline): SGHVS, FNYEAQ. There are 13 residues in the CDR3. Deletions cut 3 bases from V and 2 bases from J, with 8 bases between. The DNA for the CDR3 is TGTGCCAGCAGCTTTGGGCAGACCTACGAGCAGTACTTC. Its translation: CASSFGQTYEQYF.

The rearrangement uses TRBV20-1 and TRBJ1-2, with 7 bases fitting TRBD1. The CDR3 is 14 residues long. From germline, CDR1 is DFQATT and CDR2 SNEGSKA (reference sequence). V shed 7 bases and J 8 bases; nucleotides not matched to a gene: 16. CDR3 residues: CSGQTGLTVGGYTF. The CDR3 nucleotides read TGCAGTGGCCAGACAGGGCTCACGGTTGGCGGCTACACCTTC.

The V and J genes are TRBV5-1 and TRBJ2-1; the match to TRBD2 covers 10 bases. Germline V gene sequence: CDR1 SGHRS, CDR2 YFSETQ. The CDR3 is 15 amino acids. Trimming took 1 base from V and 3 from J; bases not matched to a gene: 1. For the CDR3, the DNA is TGCGCCAGCAGCTTGAGGACTAGCGGCTACAATGAGCAGTTCTTC. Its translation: CASSLRTSGYNEQFF. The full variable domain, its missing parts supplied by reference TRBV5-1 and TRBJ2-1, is KAGVTQTPRYLIKTRGQQVTLSCSPISGHRSVSWYQQTPGQGLQFLFEYFSETQRNKGNFPGRFSGRQFSNSRSEMNVSTLELGDSALYLCASSLRTSGYNEQFFGPGTRLTVL.

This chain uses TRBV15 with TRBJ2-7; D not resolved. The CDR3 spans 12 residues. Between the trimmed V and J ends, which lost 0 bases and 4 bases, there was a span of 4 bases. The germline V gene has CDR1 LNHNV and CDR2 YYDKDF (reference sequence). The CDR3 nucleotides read TGTGCCACCAGCAGAGATAGGTACGAGCAGTACTTC. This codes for CATSRDRYEQYF.

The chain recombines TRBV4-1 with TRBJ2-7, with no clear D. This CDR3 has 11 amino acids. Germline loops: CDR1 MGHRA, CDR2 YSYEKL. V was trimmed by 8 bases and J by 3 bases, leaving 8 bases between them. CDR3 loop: CASGPNYEQYF. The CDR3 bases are TGCGCCAGCGGACCGAACTACGAGCAGTACTTC.

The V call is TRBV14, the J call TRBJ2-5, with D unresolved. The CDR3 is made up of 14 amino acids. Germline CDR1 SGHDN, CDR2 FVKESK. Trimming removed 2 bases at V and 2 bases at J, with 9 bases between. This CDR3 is CASSQRRIQETQYF. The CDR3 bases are TGTGCCAGCAGCCAACGACGGATACAAGAGACCCAGTACTTC.

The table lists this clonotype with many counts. CDR3 in amino acids: CASSSGGGFYGYTF. The CDR3 DNA is TGTGCCAGCAGCTCCGGGGGGGGATTCTATGGCTACACCTTC. The chain has TRBV7-6 and TRBJ1-2; perhaps TRBD1 as D (5 bases). The ends were cut back, 4 bases at V and 4 bases at J, with 13 bases in the middle. CDR3 length: 14 residues. Germline lookup yields CDR1 SGHVS and CDR2 FNYEAQ.

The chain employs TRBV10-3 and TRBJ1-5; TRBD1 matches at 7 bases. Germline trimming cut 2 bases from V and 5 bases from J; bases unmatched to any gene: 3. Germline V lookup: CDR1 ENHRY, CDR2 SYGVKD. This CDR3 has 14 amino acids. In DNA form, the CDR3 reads TGTGCCATCAGTGAGAGACAGGGAGATCAGCCCCAGCATTTT. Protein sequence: CAISERQGDQPQHF.

The CDR3 sequence is CSARDLGRVGGETQYF. The CDR3 coding sequence is TGCAGTGCTAGAGATCTGGGCAGGGTGGGCGGAGAGACCCAGTACTTC. This rearrangement joins TRBV20-1 to TRBJ2-5; D might be TRBD1 (5 bases). This CDR3 is built from 16 residues. V was cut by 0 bases and J by 4 bases, with 18 bases left in between. The germline gives CDR1 DFQATT, CDR2 SNEGSKA (reference sequence).

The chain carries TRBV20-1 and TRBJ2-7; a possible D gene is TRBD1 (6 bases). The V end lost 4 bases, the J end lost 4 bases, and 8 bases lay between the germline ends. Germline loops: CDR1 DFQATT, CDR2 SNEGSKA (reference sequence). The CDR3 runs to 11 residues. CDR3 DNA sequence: TGCAGTGCTAACAGGGATTACGAGCAGTACTTC. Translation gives CSANRDYEQYF.

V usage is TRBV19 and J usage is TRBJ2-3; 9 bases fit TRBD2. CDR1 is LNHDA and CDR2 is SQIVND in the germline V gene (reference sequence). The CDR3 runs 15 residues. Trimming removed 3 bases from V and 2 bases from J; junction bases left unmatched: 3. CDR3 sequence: CASSIIAGVTDTQYF. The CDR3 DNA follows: TGTGCCAGTAGTATCATAGCGGGAGTCACAGATACGCAGTATTTT.

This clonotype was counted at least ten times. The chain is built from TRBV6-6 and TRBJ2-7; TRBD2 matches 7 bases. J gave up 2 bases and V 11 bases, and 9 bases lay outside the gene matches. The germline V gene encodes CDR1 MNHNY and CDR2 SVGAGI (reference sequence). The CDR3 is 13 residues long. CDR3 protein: CAVGQRDAYEQYF. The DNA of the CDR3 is TGTGCCGTTGGTCAGCGGGATGCCTACGAGCAGTACTTC.

The CDR3 bases are TGTGCCAGCACTGACCTTGCGGCTGAAGCTTTCTTT. Protein product: CASTDLAAEAFF. The chain joins TRBV6-6 to TRBJ1-1, with D uncertain. Germline V lookup: CDR1 MNHNY, CDR2 SVGAGI (reference sequence). The CDR3 has 12 residues. Trimming shortened V by 7 bases and J by 6 bases, and 12 bases separated the two germline ends.

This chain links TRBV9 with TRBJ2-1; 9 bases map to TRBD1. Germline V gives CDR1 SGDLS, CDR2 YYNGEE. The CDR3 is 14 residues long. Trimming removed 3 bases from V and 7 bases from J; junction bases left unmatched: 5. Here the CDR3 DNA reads TGTGCCAGCAGCGCCCGGGACAGGGATAATGAGCAGTTCTTC. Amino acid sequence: CASSARDRDNEQFF.

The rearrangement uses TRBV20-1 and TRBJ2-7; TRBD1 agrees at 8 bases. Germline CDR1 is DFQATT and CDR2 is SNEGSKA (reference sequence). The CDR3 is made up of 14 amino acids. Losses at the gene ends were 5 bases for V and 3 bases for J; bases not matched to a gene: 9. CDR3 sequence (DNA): TGCAGTGCTGCCTGGGACAGGAATAGCTACGAGCAGTACTTC. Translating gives CSAAWDRNSYEQYF.

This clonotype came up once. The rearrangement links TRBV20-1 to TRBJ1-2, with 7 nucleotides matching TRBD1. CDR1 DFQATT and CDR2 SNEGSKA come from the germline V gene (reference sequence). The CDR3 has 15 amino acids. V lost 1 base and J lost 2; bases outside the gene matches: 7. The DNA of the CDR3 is TGCAGTGCTAGAGCTACCCCGGACAGGAACTATGGCTACACCTTC. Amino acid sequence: CSARATPDRNYGYTF.

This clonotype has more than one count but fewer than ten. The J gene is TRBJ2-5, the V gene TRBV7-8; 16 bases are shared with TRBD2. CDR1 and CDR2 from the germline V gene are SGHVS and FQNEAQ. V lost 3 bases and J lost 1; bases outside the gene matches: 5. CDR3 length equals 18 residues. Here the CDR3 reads CASSLGTSGGGSQETQYF. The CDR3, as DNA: TGTGCCAGCAGCTTGGGGACTAGCGGGGGGGGGAGCCAAGAGACCCAGTACTTC.

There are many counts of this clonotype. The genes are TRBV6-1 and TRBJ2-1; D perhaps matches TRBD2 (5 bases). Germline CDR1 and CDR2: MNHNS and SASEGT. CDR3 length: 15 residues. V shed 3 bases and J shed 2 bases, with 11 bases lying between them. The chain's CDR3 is CASSDASWTYNEQFF. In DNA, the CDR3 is TGTGCCAGCAGTGACGCTAGCTGGACCTACAATGAGCAGTTCTTC.

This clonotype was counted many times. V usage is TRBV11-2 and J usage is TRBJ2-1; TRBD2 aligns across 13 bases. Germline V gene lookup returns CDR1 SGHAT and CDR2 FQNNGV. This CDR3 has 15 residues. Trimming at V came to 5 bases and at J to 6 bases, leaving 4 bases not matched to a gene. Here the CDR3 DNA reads TGTGCCAGCAGCGCAGGACTAGCGGGAGCCAATGAGCAGTTCTTC. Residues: CASSAGLAGANEQFF.

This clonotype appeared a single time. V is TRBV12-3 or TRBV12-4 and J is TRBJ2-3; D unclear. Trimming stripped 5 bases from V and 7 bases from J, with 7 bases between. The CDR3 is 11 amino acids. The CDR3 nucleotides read TGTGCCAGCAGTCAGATGAATACGCAGTATTTT. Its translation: CASSQMNTQYF.